The 32 T cell receptor beta chains in this list originate from one sample, sequenced in a study of Ad26.COV2.S vaccination and SARS-CoV-2 variants. Sequencing used immunoSEQ multiplex PCR; TCRdb keeps in-frame clones, though not all of them. The table has roughly 680,000 clones, roughly 90% seen once. Treatment here: roughly 18 received Ad26.COV2.S at low or high dose, single or two shots; five or six received placebo; per-sample allocation not given. Vaccine and placebo recipients were sampled on day 63 after the first injection. Sequencing was performed on peripheral blood, taken in a trial of Ad26.COV2.S vaccine versus placebo. The receptors stem from a person between 18 and 65 years old who received the Ad26.COV2.S COVID-19 vaccine or a placebo.

This clone was seen once. The genes are TRBV27 and TRBJ2-5; 13 bases fit TRBD2. The CDR3 is 15 amino acids. With V trimmed by 6 bases and J by 3 bases, 4 bases remained unmatched. CDR1 is MNHEY, CDR2 SMNVEV, per germline (reference sequence). Here the CDR3 reads CASRGLAGREETQYF. The CDR3 nucleotides read TGTGCCAGCAGGGGACTAGCGGGGAGGGAAGAGACCCAGTACTTC.

The J gene is TRBJ2-1, the V gene TRBV5-1; D may match TRBD1 or TRBD2 (6 bases each). Germline V gene lookup returns CDR1 SGHRS and CDR2 YFSETQ. Between the trimmed V and J ends, which lost 1 base and 2 bases, there was a span of 10 bases. This CDR3 is 15 amino acids long. The CDR3 nucleotides read TGCGCCAGCAGCTTGAGGGGGGAAACCTACAATGAGCAGTTCTTC. It codes for CASSLRGETYNEQFF.

The chain links TRBV6-5 to TRBJ1-2, with 8 bases lining up with TRBD1. The V and J ends lost 8 bases and 4 bases, in that order; junction bases with no gene match: 9. The CDR3 is made up of 14 amino acids. The germline CDR1 and CDR2 sequences are MNHEY and SVGAGI. The CDR3 DNA is TGTGCCAGCGGGTCGGGACAGGAGGTCTATGGCTACACCTTC. This encodes CASGSGQEVYGYTF.

The chain combines TRBV6-6 with TRBJ2-3; a possible D gene is TRBD2 (6 bases). V was shortened by 2 bases and J by 3 bases, with 12 bases between the two germline ends. Germline V gives CDR1 MNHNY, CDR2 SVGAGI (reference sequence). This CDR3 region has 15 residues. The CDR3 reads CASSYGRGRTDTQYF. The CDR3 nucleotides are TGTGCCAGCAGTTACGGGCGGGGTAGGACAGATACGCAGTATTTT.

Turning to this clone: Other DNA sequences within the sample encode an identical CDR3. The chain uses TRBV5-1 and TRBJ1-5, with 7 bases aligning to TRBD1. The V gene end was trimmed by 0 bases and the J gene end by 6 bases; junction bases not matched to a gene: 0. Germline V lookup: CDR1 SGHRS, CDR2 YFSETQ. The CDR3 contains 13 residues. Here the CDR3 DNA reads TGCGCCAGCAGCTTGGAGGGGGCTCAGCCCCAGCATTTT. Residues: CASSLEGAQPQHF. The whole variable domain, remainder taken from reference TRBV5-1 and TRBJ1-5, is KAGVTQTPRYLIKTRGQQVTLSCSPISGHRSVSWYQQTPGQGLQFLFEYFSETQRNKGNFPGRFSGRQFSNSRSEMNVSTLELGDSALYLCASSLEGAQPQHFGDGTRLSIL.

This rearrangement joins TRBV3-1 (or the pseudogene TRBV3-2) to TRBJ2-3, with 12 nucleotides matching TRBD2. Germline CDR1 reads LGHDT; CDR2 reads YNNKEL (reference sequence). After removal of 4 bases from V and 2 bases from J, the junction contained 7 bases not matched to a gene. This CDR3 comprises 17 residues. The CDR3 is CASSPRTSGTYTDTQYF. The CDR3 bases are TGTGCCAGCAGCCCGAGGACTAGCGGGACTTACACAGATACGCAGTATTTT.

The table lists this clone with a count of one. The rearrangement uses TRBV25-1 and TRBJ1-6; no firm D call. The V gene's germline CDR1 is MGHDK and CDR2 SYGVNS. The V gene lost 5 bases and the J gene lost 5 bases, with 13 bases spanning the gap. The CDR3 loop spans 15 amino acids. CDR3: CASSPLAGNNSPLHF. CDR3 coding DNA: TGTGCCAGCAGTCCCTTGGCTGGAAATAATTCACCCCTCCACTTT.

The chain carries TRBV7-2 and TRBJ2-7; no firm D call. Trimming took off 2 bases at V and 3 bases at J, with 2 bases between the two ends. The CDR3 is 11 amino acids. Germline values: CDR1 SGHTA, CDR2 FQGNSA. CDR3 loop: CASSLNYEQYF. The CDR3 nucleotides are TGTGCCAGCAGCTTAAACTACGAGCAGTACTTC.

This clone appeared a few times. The genes are TRBV19 and TRBJ2-1; TRBD2 aligns across 9 bases. J was trimmed by 3 bases and V by 4 bases; bases with no gene match: 4. Per the germline V gene, CDR1 is LNHDA and CDR2 is SQIVND (reference sequence). This CDR3 is built from 15 residues. CDR3 DNA sequence: TGTGCCAGTAGTAGCGGGGGGGCGAACTACAATGAGCAGTTCTTC. Translating gives CASSSGGANYNEQFF.

V usage is TRBV24-1 and J usage is TRBJ2-1, with TRBD2 matching 10 bases. CDR1 and CDR2 (germline): KGHDR, SFDVKD. The CDR3 runs 16 residues. V lost 1 base and J lost 6; bases outside the gene matches: 5. The CDR3 loop reads CATSDFTSGKGNEQFF. For the CDR3, the DNA is TGTGCCACCAGTGATTTTACTAGCGGGAAGGGCAATGAGCAGTTCTTC.

The chain has TRBV6-5 and TRBJ2-7; 7 nucleotides align to TRBD1. The CDR3 has 14 residues. From germline, CDR1 is MNHEY and CDR2 SVGAGI. With V trimmed by 8 bases and J by 3 bases, 10 bases remained unmatched. This chain's CDR3 is CASADRDPFYEQYF. CDR3 coding DNA: TGTGCCAGCGCTGACAGGGATCCCTTCTACGAGCAGTACTTC.

This clone has just one count. The chain uses TRBV5-1 and TRBJ1-5; no clear D. Per the germline V gene, CDR1 is SGHRS and CDR2 is YFSETQ. The CDR3 runs to 15 residues. V lost 4 bases to trimming and J lost 0 bases, with 11 bases between them. CDR3 nucleotides: TGCGCCAGCAGCCCCGGGGTTTATAGCAATCAGCCCCAGCATTTT. Protein product: CASSPGVYSNQPQHF. Supplemented by reference TRBV5-1 and TRBJ1-5, the full variable domain reads KAGVTQTPRYLIKTRGQQVTLSCSPISGHRSVSWYQQTPGQGLQFLFEYFSETQRNKGNFPGRFSGRQFSNSRSEMNVSTLELGDSALYLCASSPGVYSNQPQHFGDGTRLSIL.

The J gene is TRBJ2-3, the V gene TRBV7-8; D gene uncertain. Germline V gives CDR1 SGHVS, CDR2 FQNEAQ. The CDR3 is 16 residues long. V lost 2 bases, J lost 0 bases, and 12 bases lay in between. The CDR3, as DNA: TGTGCCAGCAGCTTATCTCGGCCCCCTAGCACAGATACGCAGTATTTT. It translates to CASSLSRPPSTDTQYF. The full variable domain, completed using reference TRBV7-8 and TRBJ2-3, is GAGVSQSPRYKVAKRGQDVALRCDPISGHVSLFWYQQALGQGPEFLTYFQNEAQLDKSGLPSDRFFAERPEGSVSTLKIQRTQQEDSAVYLCASSLSRPPSTDTQYFGPGTRLTVL.

This clone was detected once. This chain joins TRBV19 and TRBJ2-5; no clear D. Looked up from germline, CDR1 is LNHDA and CDR2 is SQIVND (reference sequence). Deletions cut 3 bases from V and 0 bases from J, with 11 bases between. The CDR3 contains 15 residues. The CDR3 DNA reads as TGTGCCAGTAGTATGGCAGCTTTGTACCAAGAGACCCAGTACTTC. Its translation: CASSMAALYQETQYF.

This chain uses TRBV27 with TRBJ2-7, with D possibly being TRBD2 (5 bases). The CDR3 runs to 14 residues. V gave up 3 bases and J gave up 9 bases, with 18 bases separating them. Per germline, CDR1 MNHEY and CDR2 SMNVEV (reference sequence). CDR3 region: CASSLRVPPALQYF. CDR3 bases: TGTGCCAGCAGTTTGAGGGTTCCGCCGGCCCTGCAGTACTTC.

This chain connects TRBV5-6 to TRBJ1-6; D not certain. Germline assignment: CDR1 SGHDT and CDR2 YYEEEE. This CDR3 comprises 15 residues. The V gene lost 1 base and the J gene lost 10 bases, with 15 bases spanning the gap. The CDR3 DNA is TGTGCCAGCAGCTTGTCCCCCCTCCCGGGGTCACCCCTCCACTTT. Its protein product is CASSLSPLPGSPLHF.

The V call is TRBV27, the J call TRBJ1-2, with TRBD1 as a possible D gene (6 bases). The CDR3 has 14 amino acids. V lost 4 bases to trimming and J lost 6 bases, with 15 bases between them. Germline V CDR1 and CDR2: MNHEY, SMNVEV (reference sequence). The CDR3 sequence: CASSSPGQLHGYTF. CDR3 nucleotide sequence: TGTGCCAGCAGTTCTCCGGGACAACTTCATGGCTACACCTTC.

The CDR3 sequence: CASSLVAGGSYEQYF. CDR3 coding DNA: TGTGCCAGCAGCTTAGTTGCGGGGGGATCCTACGAGCAGTACTTC. V usage is TRBV11-2 and J usage is TRBJ2-7; 8 nucleotides match TRBD2. Per the germline V gene, CDR1 is SGHAT and CDR2 is FQNNGV. The CDR3 totals 15 residues. The J segment lost 1 base and the V segment lost 1 base, leaving 3 bases of the junction unmatched.

The sample holds a few counts of this clone. This chain connects TRBV5-1 to TRBJ1-5, with a possible D match to TRBD1 (5 bases). CDR3 length: 14 residues. V dropped 4 bases and J dropped 4 bases, with 12 bases sitting between them. Germline V lookup: CDR1 SGHRS, CDR2 YFSETQ. CDR3 nucleotide sequence: TGCGCCAGCAGCCCAGGGACCGAGAATCAGCCCCAGCATTTT. Amino acids: CASSPGTENQPQHF.

The CDR3 loop reads CASSIRPGRTDTQYF. The CDR3 DNA is TGTGCCAGCAGCATCAGACCCGGGAGGACAGATACGCAGTATTTT. The V and J genes are TRBV11-2 and TRBJ2-3; 7 bases align to TRBD2. CDR1 and CDR2 from the germline V gene are SGHAT and FQNNGV. The V segment lost 5 bases and the J segment 3 bases; nucleotides outside the gene matches: 8. This CDR3 spans 15 amino acids.

The CDR3 loop reads CASSLMGGTEAFF. The CDR3 coding sequence is TGTGCCAGCAGTTTAATGGGCGGGACTGAAGCTTTCTTT. V and J are TRBV12-3 or TRBV12-4 and TRBJ1-1; D is uncertain. The CDR3 loop spans 13 amino acids. Deletions cut 2 bases from V and 5 bases from J, with 9 bases between.

V is TRBV10-2 and J is TRBJ1-4, with D uncertain. There are 15 residues in the CDR3. Germline CDR1 and CDR2: WSHSY and SAAADI. V was trimmed by 6 bases and J by 0 bases, leaving 11 bases between them. The CDR3 region is CASRAGPATNEKLFF. CDR3 DNA: TGCGCCAGCAGGGCCGGTCCTGCAACTAATGAAAAACTGTTTTTT.

The V call is TRBV19, the J call TRBJ1-5; D is possibly TRBD1 (6 bases). Between the trimmed V and J ends, which lost 3 bases and 6 bases, there was a span of 12 bases. This CDR3 has 14 residues. Germline CDR1 LNHDA, CDR2 SQIVND (reference sequence). The CDR3 sequence is CASSISGGGQPQHF. CDR3 coding DNA: TGTGCCAGTAGTATTAGTGGGGGCGGTCAGCCCCAGCATTTT.

V and J are TRBV6-5 and TRBJ1-2; no clear D gene. Germline CDR1 MNHEY, CDR2 SVGAGI. Trimming removed 6 bases at V and 4 bases at J, with 6 bases between. This CDR3 spans 11 amino acids. CDR3 sequence: CASRKGYGYTF. CDR3 in DNA: TGTGCCAGCAGAAAGGGCTATGGCTACACCTTC.

The V and J genes are TRBV27 and TRBJ1-5; perhaps TRBD1 as D (5 bases). V was pared by 5 bases and J by 7 bases, with 9 bases between. CDR1 and CDR2 (germline): MNHEY, SMNVEV (reference sequence). The CDR3 is 12 amino acids. CDR3 nucleotides: TGTGCCAGCAGTAGGCAGGGACAGCCCCAGCATTTT. Protein: CASSRQGQPQHF.

The chain recombines TRBV2 with TRBJ1-2, with D uncertain. The CDR3 is made up of 15 amino acids. Germline V gene sequence: CDR1 SNHLY, CDR2 FYNNEI. Trimming shortened V by 1 base and J by 4 bases, and 13 bases separated the two germline ends. The CDR3 coding sequence is TGTGCCAGCAGTGAAGGAGAAGGACGGTCCTATGGCTACACCTTC. It translates to CASSEGEGRSYGYTF. Using reference TRBV2 and TRBJ1-2 for the parts outside the CDR3, the full variable domain is EPEVTQTPSHQVTQMGQEVILRCVPISNHLYFYWYRQILGQKVEFLVSFYNNEISEKSEIFDDQFSVERPDGSNFTLKIRSTKLEDSAMYFCASSEGEGRSYGYTFGSGTRLTVV.

This clone has more than one count but fewer than ten. V gene TRBV6-5 combines with J gene TRBJ2-7, with D maybe TRBD1 (6 bases). This CDR3 spans 15 amino acids. Germline V gene sequence: CDR1 MNHEY, CDR2 SVGAGI. V lost 4 bases to trimming and J lost 2 bases, with 15 bases between them. As DNA, the CDR3 is TGTGCCAGCAGTTCCGCAGGGACAATAACCTACGAGCAGTACTTC. Translated, it gives CASSSAGTITYEQYF.

The J gene is TRBJ2-1, the V gene TRBV20-1; TRBD2 might be the D (6 bases). Germline assignment: CDR1 DFQATT and CDR2 SNEGSKA (reference sequence). Trimming cost V 5 bases and J 12 bases, with 14 bases left between them. This CDR3 has 11 residues. The CDR3 nucleotides read TGCAGTGCTGCGACTAGTTCGGGGCAGTTCTTC. Protein: CSAATSSGQFF.

Remarks on this clone: The same CDR3 is also encoded by other DNA sequences in this sample. V is TRBV7-6 and J is TRBJ1-1, with D perhaps matching TRBD1 (5 bases). Per germline, CDR1 SGHVS and CDR2 FNYEAQ. The V end lost 1 base, the J end lost 1 base, and 7 bases lay between the germline ends. The CDR3 is made up of 14 amino acids. As DNA, the CDR3 is TGTGCCAGCAGCTTAGGCCAGGGGAACACTGAAGCTTTCTTT. It codes for CASSLGQGNTEAFF.

The chain has TRBV3-1 (or the pseudogene TRBV3-2) and TRBJ2-5, with a possible D match to TRBD1 (7 bases). The CDR3 has 15 amino acids. Trimming took 1 base from V and 2 from J, leaving 11 bases between them. Germline-derived CDR1 and CDR2 are LGHDT and YNNKEL (reference sequence). As DNA, the CDR3 is TGTGCCAGCAGCCAAGTTGCAGGGGGGCAAGAGACCCAGTACTTC. Encoded protein: CASSQVAGGQETQYF.

This rearrangement joins TRBV7-8 to TRBJ2-2, with 9 bases that match TRBD1. This CDR3 has 18 residues. The V segment lost 5 bases and the J segment 5 bases; nucleotides outside the gene matches: 15. Germline loops: CDR1 SGHVS, CDR2 FQNEAQ. The CDR3: CASSLFPTGGVYTGELFF. DNA of the CDR3: TGTGCCAGCAGCCTTTTCCCTACAGGGGGCGTATATACCGGGGAGCTGTTTTTT.

This chain links TRBV9 with TRBJ2-3; weak D call: TRBD1 (6 bases). V was cut by 0 bases and J by 1 base, with 12 bases left in between. Germline CDR1 SGDLS, CDR2 YYNGEE. The CDR3 extends over 16 amino acids. The CDR3 loop is CASSVGWGQGTDTQYF. The CDR3 bases are TGTGCCAGCAGCGTAGGTTGGGGGCAGGGCACAGATACGCAGTATTTT. Full variable domain (remainder filled in from reference TRBV9 and TRBJ2-3): DSGVTQTPKHLITATGQRVTLRCSPRSGDLSVYWYQQSLDQGLQFLIQYYNGEERAKGNILERFSAQQFPDLHSELNLSSLELGDSALYFCASSVGWGQGTDTQYFGPGTRLTVL.